These T cell receptor beta chains were read from a single sample in a study of blood T cell repertoires in COVID-19. Profiled with immunoSEQ multiplex PCR; TCRdb holds only in-frame clones, not every one. The sample consists of roughly 300,000 clones, around 87% of them appearing once. Sequenced: peripheral blood. These receptor sequences come from a woman aged 40 to 50 who had recovered from COVID-19. Both conserved end residues are part of each CDR3. The D gene is left open where the match is weak. Clone size appears in some rows only: once, few, many, or a class for an expanded clone.

D	size	J	V	DNA	CDR3
TRBD1	-	TRBJ1-2	TRBV7-8	TGTGCCAGCAGCCGAGGGACAGGGGGGGCCTATGGCTACACCTTC	CASSRGTGGAYGYTF
TRBD1	-	TRBJ2-2	TRBV5-1	TGCGCCAGCAGCTTGGCACAGGGGTCCGGGGAGCTGTTTTTT	CASSLAQGSGELFF
TRBD2	-	TRBJ2-6	TRBV3-1/TRBV3-2	TGTGCCAGCAGCCACCGGATGCGGGAGGGAGCTGGGGCCAACGTCCTGACTTTC	CASSHRMREGAGANVLTF
-	once	TRBJ1-3	TRBV5-6	TGTGCCAGCAGTGCCTTGGACAACTCTGGAAACACCATATATTTT	CASSALDNSGNTIYF
-	-	TRBJ2-1	TRBV12-3/TRBV12-4	TGTGCCAGCAGTTTTGAGGGTATTGAGCAGTTCTTC	CASSFEGIEQFF
TRBD1	-	TRBJ1-2	TRBV14	TGTGCCAGCAGCCAAGCGACAGGGGGCTACTCCTATGGCTACACCTTC	CASSQATGGYSYGYTF
TRBD2	-	TRBJ2-7	TRBV30	TGTGCCTGGGCCATTGGGGGGGAAGCCTACGAGCAGTACTTC	CAWAIGGEAYEQYF
-	-	TRBJ1-5	TRBV2	TGTGCCAGCAGTGAAGCGCTTAACCGATTCCAGGCCCAGCATTTT	CASSEALNRFQAQHF
-	-	TRBJ1-4	TRBV9	TGTGCCAGCGGGGGGGCAACTAATGAAAAACTGTTTTTT	CASGGATNEKLFF
TRBD1	-	TRBJ1-4	TRBV5-1	TGCGCCAGCAGCTTGCCAGGGGGAAAACTGTTTTTT	CASSLPGGKLFF
-	-	TRBJ1-1	TRBV5-4	TGTGCCAGCAGCTTGTCGAGGGGGTTTAATGAAGCTTTCTTT	CASSLSRGFNEAFF
TRBD1	-	TRBJ2-7	TRBV6-5	TGTGCCAGCAGTTACTCCCTTGGGACAGCCCATTACGAGCAGTACTTC	CASSYSLGTAHYEQYF
-	-	TRBJ1-1	TRBV7-2	TGTGCCAGCAGCTTCCAGGCGATTGTGAGCACTGAAGCTTTCTTT	CASSFQAIVSTEAFF
TRBD1	-	TRBJ2-7	TRBV27	TGTGCCAGCAGTAAAGGACAGGGGCGCTACTCCTACGAGCAGTACTTC	CASSKGQGRYSYEQYF
TRBD1	-	TRBJ1-1	TRBV27	TGTGCCAGCAGTTTCGCAGGGGGTGTTAACACTGAAGCTTTCTTT	CASSFAGGVNTEAFF
TRBD1	-	TRBJ1-5	TRBV28	TGTGCCAGCAGTTTATGGGGGGACAGGGGGCCCAATCAGCCCCAGCATTTT	CASSLWGDRGPNQPQHF
-	once	TRBJ2-7	TRBV12-3/TRBV12-4	TGTGCCAGCAAGATCCTCGGAGGCCACGAGCAGTACTTC	CASKILGGHEQYF
-	-	TRBJ1-2	TRBV27	TGTGCCAGCAGCCGCGGGGACTATGGCTACACCTTC	CASSRGDYGYTF
-	-	TRBJ2-6	TRBV2	TGTGCCAGCAGGGCGGCAGAAACAACCTCTGGGGCCAACGTCCTGACTTTC	CASRAAETTSGANVLTF
-	-	TRBJ1-2	TRBV19	TGTGCCAGTAGTATAGACAGACAGGAGCCCAACTATGGCTACACCTTC	CASSIDRQEPNYGYTF
TRBD2	-	TRBJ2-3	TRBV9	TGTGCCAGCAGCGTCCCCCAGAGCGGGGGTCTAACAGATACGCAGTATTTT	CASSVPQSGGLTDTQYF
TRBD2	-	TRBJ2-5	TRBV5-1	TGCGCCAGCAGCTTGGCCACGGGACTAGCGGTCGGGACCCAGTACTTC	CASSLATGLAVGTQYF
-	-	TRBJ2-7	TRBV6-4	TGTGCCAGCAGTGACGGCACCGAGCAGTACTTC	CASSDGTEQYF
-	-	TRBJ2-4	TRBV7-2	TGTGCCAGCAGAGAGACATTCATTGGGGGGATTCAGTACTTC	CASRETFIGGIQYF
-	-	TRBJ1-5	TRBV9	TGTGCCAGCAGCGGAGAAGGTCGGGGGGATCAGCCCCAGCATTTT	CASSGEGRGDQPQHF
TRBD1	once	TRBJ2-1	TRBV27	TGTGCCAGCAGTTTATCGTTCAGGGGGATCTACAATGAGCAGTTCTTC	CASSLSFRGIYNEQFF
-	-	TRBJ2-3	TRBV9	TGTGCCAGCAGCGTTTCAGGGTCCACAGATACGCAGTATTTT	CASSVSGSTDTQYF
-	-	TRBJ1-2	TRBV3-1/TRBV3-2	TGTGCCAGCAGCCAAGGCGCACTCCCTAACTATGGCTACACCTTC	CASSQGALPNYGYTF
-	-	TRBJ1-3	TRBV2	TGTGCCAGCAGCGTCGTCTCTGGAAACACCATATATTTT	CASSVVSGNTIYF
TRBD1	-	TRBJ1-1	TRBV2	TGTGCCAGCTCCCGACAGGGGAACACTGAAGCTTTCTTT	CASSRQGNTEAFF
TRBD1	-	TRBJ2-7	TRBV7-6	TGTGCCAGCAGCTTAGACAGGGGGCGCGGATACGAGCAGTACTTC	CASSLDRGRGYEQYF
TRBD2	-	TRBJ2-3	TRBV2	TGTGCCAGCAGACTCACCGGGACTAGCGGGGGGGCCGGAACAGATACGCAGTATTTT	CASRLTGTSGGAGTDTQYF
-	-	TRBJ2-6	TRBV10-3	TGTGCCATTCGGACAGCCCGACTATCTGGGGCCAACGTCCTGACTTTC	CAIRTARLSGANVLTF
-	-	TRBJ1-4	TRBV6-6	TGTGCCAGCAGCTCCTCGGAGGAAAAACTGTTTTTT	CASSSSEEKLFF
-	-	TRBJ1-2	TRBV6-5	TGTGCCAGCAGTTACTCGGGACACCTCTTGGGCTACACCTTC	CASSYSGHLLGYTF
-	-	TRBJ1-5	TRBV5-5	TGTGCCAGCGGGGCAGGTAGCAATCAGCCCCAGCATTTT	CASGAGSNQPQHF